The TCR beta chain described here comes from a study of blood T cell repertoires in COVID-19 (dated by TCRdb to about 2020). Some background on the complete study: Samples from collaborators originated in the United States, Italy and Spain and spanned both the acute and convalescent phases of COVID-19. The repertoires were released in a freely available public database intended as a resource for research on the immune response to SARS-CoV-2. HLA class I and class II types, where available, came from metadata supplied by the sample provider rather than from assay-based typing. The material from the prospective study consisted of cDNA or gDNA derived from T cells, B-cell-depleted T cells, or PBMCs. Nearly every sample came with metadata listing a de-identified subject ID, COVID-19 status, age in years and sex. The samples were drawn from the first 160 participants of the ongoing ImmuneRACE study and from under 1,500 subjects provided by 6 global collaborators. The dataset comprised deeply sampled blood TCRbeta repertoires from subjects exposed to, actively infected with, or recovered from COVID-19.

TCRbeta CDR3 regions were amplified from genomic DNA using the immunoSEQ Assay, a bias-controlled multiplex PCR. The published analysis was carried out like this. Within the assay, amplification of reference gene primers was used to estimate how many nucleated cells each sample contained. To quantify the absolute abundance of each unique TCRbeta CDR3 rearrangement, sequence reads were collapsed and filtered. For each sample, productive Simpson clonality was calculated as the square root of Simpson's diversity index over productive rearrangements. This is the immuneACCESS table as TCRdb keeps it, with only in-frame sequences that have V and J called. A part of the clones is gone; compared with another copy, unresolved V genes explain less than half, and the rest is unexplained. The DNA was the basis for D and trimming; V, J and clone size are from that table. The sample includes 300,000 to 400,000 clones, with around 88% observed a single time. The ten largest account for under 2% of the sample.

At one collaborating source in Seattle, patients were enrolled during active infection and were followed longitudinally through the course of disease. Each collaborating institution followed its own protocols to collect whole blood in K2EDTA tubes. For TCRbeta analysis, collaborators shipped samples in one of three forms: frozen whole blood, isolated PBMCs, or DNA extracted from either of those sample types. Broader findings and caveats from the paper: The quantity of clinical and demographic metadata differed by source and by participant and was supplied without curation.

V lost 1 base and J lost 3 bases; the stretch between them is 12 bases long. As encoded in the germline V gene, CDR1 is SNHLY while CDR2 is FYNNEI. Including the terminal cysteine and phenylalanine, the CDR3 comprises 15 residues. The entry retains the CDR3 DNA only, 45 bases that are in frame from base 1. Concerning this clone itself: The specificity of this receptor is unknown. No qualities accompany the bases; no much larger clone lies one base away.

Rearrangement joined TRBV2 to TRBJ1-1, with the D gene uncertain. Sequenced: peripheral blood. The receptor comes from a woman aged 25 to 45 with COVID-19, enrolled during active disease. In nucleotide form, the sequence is TGTGCCAGCAGTGAAGAGCAGGCGGGGTACACTGAAGCTTTCTTT. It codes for CASSEEQAGYTEAFF.